This T cell receptor beta chain derives from a study of blood T cells in healthy people across ages. To note about this clonotype: The antigen is not known.

Overall study findings and caveats: There was no known CMV status for donors, so expanded clonotype changes were possibly confounded.

Losses at the gene ends were 5 bases for V and 9 bases for J; bases not matched to a gene: 7. Germline V gene sequence: CDR1 DFQATT, CDR2 SNEGSKA (reference sequence). The CDR3 covers 13 residues. Alongside a J-beta primer mix, a sample-barcoded 5' primer served in a second PCR lasting roughly 7 to 12 cycles. Researchers report that a template-switch adaptor with 12 random nucleotides tagged each cDNA molecule. TCRdb re-derived calls from the 5' RACE reads in MiXCR, one entry per CDR3 protein. The sample lists 650,000 to 1,000,000 distinct CDR3 sequences, around 36% occurring once. The chain couples TRBV20-1 to TRBJ2-1; 10 bases match TRBD2. The receptor was derived from a man younger than 35 in good health. Sequencing input: blood. CDR3 DNA: TGCAGTGCTTTTCTAGCGGGGGCCGCTGAGCAGTTCTTC. It codes for CSAFLAGAAEQFF.